This T cell receptor (beta chain) came from a study of post-analysis software for immune sequencing data. Of note for this clonotype: Its antigen remains unidentified.

Germline V CDR1 and CDR2: DFQATT, SNEGSKA (reference sequence). CDR3 length: 12 residues. The J segment lost 6 bases and the V segment lost 6 bases, leaving 2 bases of the junction unmatched. Built from TCR beta cDNA, the libraries had unique molecular identifiers in them. TCRdb analysed the PCR reads with MiXCR anew, one entry per CDR3 protein. Of hundreds of thousands of distinct CDR3 sequences listed, 25% to 30% are singletons. Study outcomes and limitations: TRBV segments more frequent in patients than in controls numbered a few and included TRBV5-6, TRBV5-1 and TRBV20-1.

The sequenced sample was blood. This sequence joins TRBV20-1 and TRBJ1-4; 9 positions match TRBD1. This receptor was identified in a girl aged 10-17 years with multiple sclerosis. CDR3 protein: CSAGTGYEKLFF. The CDR3 DNA is TGCAGTGCGGGGACAGGGTATGAAAAACTGTTTTTT.